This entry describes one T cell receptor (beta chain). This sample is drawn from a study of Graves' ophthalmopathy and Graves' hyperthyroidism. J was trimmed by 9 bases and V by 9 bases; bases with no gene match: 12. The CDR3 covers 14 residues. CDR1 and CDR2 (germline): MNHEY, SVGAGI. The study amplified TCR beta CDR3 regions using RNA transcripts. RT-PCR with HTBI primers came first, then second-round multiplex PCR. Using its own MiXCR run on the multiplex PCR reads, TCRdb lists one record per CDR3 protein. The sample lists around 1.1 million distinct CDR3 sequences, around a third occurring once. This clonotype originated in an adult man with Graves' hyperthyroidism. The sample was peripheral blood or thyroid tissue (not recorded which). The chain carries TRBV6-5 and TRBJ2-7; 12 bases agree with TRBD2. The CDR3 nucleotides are TGTGCCAGTCGCAGGACTAGCGGGGACCTCCGGCAGTACTTC. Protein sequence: CASRRTSGDLRQYF.